One sample yielded the 10 T cell receptor beta chains listed below, sequenced in a study of response to subunit inactivated influenza vaccine. TCRdb re-analysed the RT-PCR reads in MiXCR, keeping a single row per CDR3 protein. The top ten hold about an eighth of the sample, which has 560,000 or so distinct CDR3 sequences, less than 8% seen once. The sample consisted of PBMCs from blood, taken around 25 months after vaccination. Receptor source: a man aged 45-69 years who received an inactivated influenza vaccine.

This clonotype was counted only a few times. CDR3 in DNA: TGTGCCAGTTCAGTGTTCGGGAACACTGAAGCTTTCTTT. Translation: CASSVFGNTEAFF. The chain uses TRBV7-2 and TRBJ1-1, with D unclear. CDR1 and CDR2 (germline): SGHTA, FQGNSA. V lost 9 bases to trimming and J lost 1 base, with 12 bases between them. The CDR3 spans 13 residues.

Only one count was recorded for this clonotype. The J gene is TRBJ2-1, the V gene TRBV15; D ambiguous. This CDR3 spans 15 amino acids. Germline lookup yields CDR1 LNHNV and CDR2 YYDKDF (reference sequence). The V end lost 1 base, the J end lost 4 bases, and 11 bases lay between the germline ends. CDR3 sequence: CATSRGMSGYNEQFF. The DNA for the CDR3 is TGTGCCACCAGCAGAGGGATGTCCGGTTACAATGAGCAGTTCTTC.

Many counts were recorded for this clonotype. The chain employs TRBV29-1 and TRBJ2-3; tentative D call: TRBD2 (7 bases). The V end was cut by 4 bases, the J end by 3 bases, with 11 bases between. The CDR3 has 13 amino acids. CDR1 and CDR2 from the germline V gene are SQVTM and ANQGSEA. CDR3 amino acids: CSVGGGPTDTQYF. The CDR3 DNA follows: TGCAGCGTTGGGGGGGGCCCGACAGATACGCAGTATTTT.

The gene calls are TRBV6-5 and TRBJ1-1; 7 bases match TRBD1. The CDR3 sequence is 16 residues long. Germline CDR1 reads MNHEY; CDR2 reads SVGAGI. V shed 2 bases and J 4 bases; nucleotides not matched to a gene: 10. The CDR3 loop is CASSYTRGGLSTEAFF. CDR3 bases: TGTGCCAGCAGTTACACCAGGGGGGGGTTGAGCACTGAAGCTTTCTTT.

J is TRBJ2-3 and V is TRBV7-2; D gene unclear. This CDR3 region has 15 residues. Germline CDR1 is SGHTA and CDR2 is FQGNSA. V shed 3 bases and J shed 10 bases, with 20 bases lying between them. The CDR3 sequence: CASSFGQANRPAQYF. The CDR3, as DNA: TGTGCCAGCAGCTTTGGGCAGGCCAATCGCCCAGCGCAGTATTTT.

This clonotype occurred a few times. The rearrangement uses TRBV20-1 and TRBJ1-2, with a tentative D call TRBD1 (6 bases). This CDR3 contains 15 residues. Germline CDR1 reads DFQATT; CDR2 reads SNEGSKA (reference sequence). V lost 3 bases and J 0 bases, leaving 14 bases between the germline ends. CDR3: CSASGGRGSNYGYTF. The CDR3 bases are TGCAGTGCTAGCGGGGGCAGGGGATCTAACTATGGCTACACCTTC.

The chain combines TRBV10-3 with TRBJ2-7, with TRBD2 matching 7 bases. This CDR3 has 14 amino acids. The V gene's germline CDR1 is ENHRY and CDR2 SYGVKD. Unmatched junction bases numbered 7, after V lost 8 bases and J lost 0 bases. CDR3 DNA sequence: TGTGCCATCGCCGGGACTACCGGCTCCTACGAGCAGTACTTC. Its translation is CAIAGTTGSYEQYF.

The rearrangement uses TRBV27 and TRBJ1-2; no definite D call. Germline-derived CDR1 and CDR2 are MNHEY and SMNVEV (reference sequence). The CDR3 is made up of 14 amino acids. V was shortened by 4 bases and J by 5 bases, with 14 bases between the two germline ends. As DNA, the CDR3 is TGTGCCAGCAGTTCTTCCGGAGAAGAGTATGGCTACACCTTC. It specifies CASSSSGEEYGYTF.

This chain links TRBV5-1 with TRBJ2-7, with 7 bases lining up with TRBD1. This CDR3 contains 14 residues. CDR1 and CDR2 from the germline V gene are SGHRS and YFSETQ. The J segment lost 2 bases and the V segment lost 4 bases, leaving 6 bases of the junction unmatched. The CDR3 DNA reads as TGCGCCAGCAGCCCGACGCAGGGGGCCTACGAGCAGTACTTC. The encoded protein is CASSPTQGAYEQYF.

This chain links TRBV12-3 or TRBV12-4 with TRBJ1-1; 7 nucleotides align to TRBD1. The CDR3 covers 14 residues. V lost 6 bases and J lost 11; bases outside the gene matches: 15. The CDR3 bases are TGTGCCAGCAGGGGACAGAACGAACACCAGTTGGCTTTCTTT. This codes for CASRGQNEHQLAFF.